The 30 T cell receptor beta chains listed next were all sequenced from one sample in a study of shared clonotypes between healthy human individuals. The table came from immunoSEQ multiplex PCR; TCRdb's copy has only in-frame clones and leaves some out. The data show around 300,000 clones, about nine tenths seen once. Sequencing was performed on memory CD8+ T cells sorted from blood. As to subset: CD45RO+ cells pooled with CCR7-negative TemRA cells. Every receptor here comes from a man younger than 35 in good health.

The rearrangement uses TRBV4-1 and TRBJ1-1, with D unclear. CDR3 size: 16 residues. V was pared by 0 bases and J by 10 bases, with 21 bases between. Germline V gives CDR1 MGHRA, CDR2 YSYEKL. CDR3 amino acids: CASSQERVGNSPRAFF. The DNA for the CDR3 is TGCGCCAGCAGCCAAGAGAGGGTGGGGAACTCCCCCCGAGCTTTCTTT.

V gene TRBV2 combines with J gene TRBJ1-2; a possible D gene is TRBD1 (6 bases). The CDR3 spans 15 residues. V lost 2 bases and J lost 6, with 16 bases in between. Per germline, CDR1 SNHLY and CDR2 FYNNEI. The CDR3 bases are TGTGCCAGCAGTGAAAGGACAGCCAACCGTGATGGCTACACCTTC. Its protein product is CASSERTANRDGYTF.

This clone came up once. The genes are TRBV7-9 and TRBJ2-1; 14 bases map to TRBD2. The trim removed 4 bases at V and 10 bases at J, leaving 6 bases unmatched. This CDR3 has 15 residues. Germline CDR1 and CDR2: SEHNR and FQNEAQ (reference sequence). This chain's CDR3 is CASSSGLAGVNEQFF. Written as DNA, the CDR3 is TGTGCCAGCAGCTCGGGACTAGCGGGAGTAAACGAGCAGTTCTTC.

This rearrangement joins TRBV2 to TRBJ2-7, with TRBD2 matching over 9 bases. This CDR3 contains 16 residues. V was pared by 2 bases and J by 0 bases, with 5 bases of the junction left unmatched. Germline lookup yields CDR1 SNHLY and CDR2 FYNNEI. The CDR3 nucleotides read TGTGCCAGCAGTGAAATAGCGGGGGTGAGCTCCTACGAGCAGTACTTC. Translation: CASSEIAGVSSYEQYF.

This chain links TRBV6-5 with TRBJ2-2, with D hard to call. Between the trimmed V and J ends, which lost 2 bases and 4 bases, there was a span of 5 bases. This CDR3 is built from 13 residues. In germline, CDR1 is MNHEY, CDR2 SVGAGI. CDR3 in amino acids: CASSYMGTGELFF. The CDR3 DNA reads TGTGCCAGCAGTTACATGGGCACCGGGGAGCTGTTTTTT.

This clone occurred once. The V gene is TRBV13, the J gene TRBJ1-1; the D is unclear. V lost 10 bases, J lost 5 bases, and 14 bases lay in between. Germline values: CDR1 PRHDT, CDR2 FYEKMQ (reference sequence). The CDR3 runs to 12 residues. CDR3 nucleotides: TGTGCCACCCGGGCAGGTTGGACTGAAGCTTTCTTT. Encoded protein: CATRAGWTEAFF.

This chain joins TRBV7-9 and TRBJ1-1; 9 bases match TRBD1. V lost 6 bases, J lost 1 base, and 3 bases stayed unmatched. The CDR3 length is 14 residues. Germline CDR1 and CDR2: SEHNR and FQNEAQ (reference sequence). CDR3 sequence reads: CASRQGAGNTEAFF. The CDR3 DNA is TGTGCCAGCAGACAGGGGGCCGGGAACACTGAAGCTTTCTTT.

Concerning this clone itself: The junction departs from the called germline gene at one end, perhaps through a read error. The J gene is TRBJ1-1, the V gene TRBV29-1; D unresolved. CDR1 and CDR2 from the germline V gene are SQVTM and ANQGSEA. CDR3 length equals 13 residues. CDR3 loop: CSVFSEWGTEASF. The CDR3 DNA is TGCAGCGTTTTCTCGGAGTGGGGAACTGAAGCTTCCTTT.

In DNA, the CDR3 is TGTGCCAGCAGTTCCAGTGACGCTAGCAATCAGCCCCAGCATTTT. The encoded protein is CASSSSDASNQPQHF. The chain has TRBV6-5 and TRBJ1-5; D is uncertain. With 4 bases removed from V and 0 bases from J, the gap between germline ends came to 10 bases. CDR1 and CDR2 (germline): MNHEY, SVGAGI. The CDR3 covers 15 residues.

The chain is built from TRBV25-1 and TRBJ1-5; possibly TRBD1 for D (5 bases). The CDR3 has 13 residues. Germline V gene data show CDR1 as MGHDK and CDR2 as SYGVNS. Trimming shortened V by 4 bases and J by 6 bases, and 10 bases separated the two germline ends. CDR3 residues: CASSAWQGQPQHF. The CDR3 nucleotides read TGTGCCAGCAGTGCGTGGCAGGGTCAGCCCCAGCATTTT.

This clone was counted a few times. The rearrangement links TRBV20-1 to TRBJ2-1; D gene unclear. Germline lookup yields CDR1 DFQATT and CDR2 SNEGSKA (reference sequence). The CDR3 runs 11 residues. Trimming removed 6 bases from V and 4 bases from J, with 7 bases in between. The chain's CDR3 is CSAAEYNEQFF. In DNA form, the CDR3 reads TGCAGTGCGGCAGAGTACAATGAGCAGTTCTTC.

The chain combines TRBV27 with TRBJ2-2; D remains unclear. The CDR3 is made up of 14 amino acids. Trimming shortened V by 5 bases and J by 3 bases, and 10 bases separated the two germline ends. Germline V gene data show CDR1 as MNHEY and CDR2 as SMNVEV (reference sequence). The CDR3 spells CASSPDTHTGELFF. The CDR3 nucleotides read TGTGCCAGCAGTCCCGACACCCACACCGGGGAGCTGTTTTTT.

The count of this clone is one. The J gene is TRBJ2-7, the V gene TRBV6-5; the D gene could be TRBD1 or TRBD2 (6 bases each). Germline V gives CDR1 MNHEY, CDR2 SVGAGI. The germline V and J ends were trimmed by 0 bases and 4 bases, with 13 bases remaining between them. The CDR3 has 15 residues. CDR3 residues: CASSYSGKGGYEQYF. CDR3 nucleotides: TGTGCCAGCAGTTACTCGGGAAAGGGGGGATACGAGCAGTACTTC.

V is TRBV5-5 and J is TRBJ1-2; TRBD1 aligns across 7 bases. CDR3 size: 14 residues. Trimming removed 4 bases from V and 4 bases from J; junction bases left unmatched: 7. The germline gives CDR1 SGHKS, CDR2 YYEKEE (reference sequence). The CDR3 coding sequence is TGTGCCAGCAGCCAGGAGGGACAGCTCTATGGCTACACCTTC. This gives the protein CASSQEGQLYGYTF.

CDR3 sequence reads: CASSLAGAMGEQYF. In DNA form, the CDR3 reads TGTGCCAGCAGTCTAGCGGGAGCTATGGGCGAGCAGTACTTC. The chain uses TRBV6-6 and TRBJ2-7; TRBD2 matches at 10 bases. This CDR3 has 14 residues. V lost 5 bases, J lost 6 bases, and 7 bases stayed unmatched. CDR1 is MNHNY, CDR2 SVGAGI, per germline (reference sequence).

V gene TRBV28 combines with J gene TRBJ1-4; D is perhaps TRBD1 (5 bases). Germline-derived CDR1 and CDR2 are MDHEN and SYDVKM. V lost 3 bases and J lost 7, with 21 bases in between. The CDR3 is 17 amino acids. The CDR3 loop reads CASSFLGQDLLGEKLFF. CDR3 DNA sequence: TGTGCCAGCAGTTTTTTAGGACAAGACTTATTAGGTGAAAAACTGTTTTTT.

As for this clone: Other nucleotide sequences in the sample specify the same CDR3. The chain carries TRBV27 and TRBJ2-1; no clear D. Trimming pared 3 bases from V and 2 bases from J, leaving 5 bases between. The length of the CDR3 is 13 residues. Germline V CDR1 and CDR2: MNHEY, SMNVEV (reference sequence). The CDR3 DNA reads as TGTGCCAGCAGTTTGGCAGCCTACAATGAGCAGTTCTTC. This codes for CASSLAAYNEQFF.

This chain joins TRBV10-1 and TRBJ1-1; D unresolved. Germline V gene sequence: CDR1 WNHNN, CDR2 SYGVQD (reference sequence). The V gene lost 0 bases and the J gene lost 1 base, with 3 bases spanning the gap. The CDR3 totals 13 residues. The CDR3 coding sequence is TGCGCCAGCAGTGAGTCGCGGAACACTGAAGCTTTCTTT. This gives the protein CASSESRNTEAFF.

A remark on this clone: Other nucleotide sequences from this sample produce the same CDR3. The rearrangement uses TRBV7-9 and TRBJ2-7; the D is unclear. The V gene lost 3 bases and the J gene lost 3 bases, with 6 bases spanning the gap. Germline CDR1 SEHNR, CDR2 FQNEAQ (reference sequence). The CDR3 has 12 residues. CDR3 nucleotides: TGTGCCAGCAGCTTCGGAGACTACGAGCAGTACTTC. Its translation is CASSFGDYEQYF. The full variable domain, in which reference TRBV7-9 and TRBJ2-7 provide the parts outside the CDR3, is DTGVSQNPRHKITKRGQNVTFRCDPISEHNRLYWYRQTLGQGPEFLTYFQNEAQLEKSRLLSDRFSAERPKGSFSTLEIQRTEQGDSAMYLCASSFGDYEQYFGPGTRLTVT.

The genes are TRBV6-1 and TRBJ2-1; 8 bases map to TRBD2. This CDR3 region has 19 residues. After removal of 0 bases from V and 4 bases from J, the junction contained 14 bases not matched to a gene. CDR1 and CDR2 (germline): MNHNS, SASEGT. The CDR3 region is CASSEAPWAVAGGYNEQFF. CDR3 coding DNA: TGTGCCAGCAGTGAAGCGCCCTGGGCCGTGGCGGGAGGATACAATGAGCAGTTCTTC.

This clone appeared a few times. The V gene is TRBV2, the J gene TRBJ2-7, with 7 bases that match TRBD1. This CDR3 has 16 residues. Germline V gives CDR1 SNHLY, CDR2 FYNNEI. After removal of 6 bases from V and 0 bases from J, the junction contained 11 bases not matched to a gene. The CDR3 reads CASRDSGGLSSYEQYF. The CDR3 DNA follows: TGTGCCAGCAGGGACTCAGGGGGATTAAGCTCCTACGAGCAGTACTTC. The whole variable domain, remainder taken from reference TRBV2 and TRBJ2-7, is EPEVTQTPSHQVTQMGQEVILRCVPISNHLYFYWYRQILGQKVEFLVSFYNNEISEKSEIFDDQFSVERPDGSNFTLKIRSTKLEDSAMYFCASRDSGGLSSYEQYFGPGTRLTVT.

V and J are TRBV13 and TRBJ1-5, with D possibly matching TRBD1 (5 bases). There are 14 residues in the CDR3. V lost 3 bases, J lost 3 bases, and 9 bases lay in between. The germline V gene has CDR1 PRHDT and CDR2 FYEKMQ (reference sequence). CDR3 nucleotides: TGTGCCAGCAGCTTGGGGCAGTACAATCAGCCCCAGCATTTT. Translating gives CASSLGQYNQPQHF.

In DNA, the CDR3 is TGTGCCAGCAGTGAAATGATGGGACTAGAAAACTACGAGCAGTACTTC. It is translated as CASSEMMGLENYEQYF. The chain combines TRBV6-1 with TRBJ2-7, with 8 bases matching TRBD2. Trimming removed 2 bases from V and 3 bases from J; junction bases left unmatched: 9. Germline CDR1 MNHNS, CDR2 SASEGT. The CDR3 has 16 amino acids.

V is TRBV5-6 and J is TRBJ1-1; D gene uncertain. V was cut by 2 bases and J by 5 bases, with 7 bases left in between. The germline gives CDR1 SGHDT, CDR2 YYEEEE. The CDR3 runs to 12 residues. The CDR3 nucleotides read TGTGCCAGCAGCTTTATGAGGACTGAAGCTTTCTTT. The encoded protein is CASSFMRTEAFF.

V gene TRBV7-3 combines with J gene TRBJ2-3; no clear D gene. Germline assignment: CDR1 SGHTA and CDR2 FQGTGA. The CDR3 extends over 14 amino acids. The ends were cut back, 1 base at V and 2 bases at J, with 7 bases in the middle. This chain's CDR3 is CASSLMGPTDTQYF. The CDR3 bases are TGTGCCAGCAGCTTAATGGGCCCCACAGATACGCAGTATTTT. Complete variable domain (other parts from reference TRBV7-3 and TRBJ2-3): GAGVSQTPSNKVTEKGKYVELRCDPISGHTALYWYRQSLGQGPEFLIYFQGTGAADDSGLPNDRFFAVRPEGSVSTLKIQRTERGDSAVYLCASSLMGPTDTQYFGPGTRLTVL.

The gene calls are TRBV7-8 and TRBJ2-7; 8 bases map to TRBD2. Germline CDR1 is SGHVS and CDR2 is FQNEAQ. The CDR3 sequence is 15 residues long. V trimming: 4 bases; J trimming: 7 bases; junction bases outside the gene matches: 12. CDR3 in amino acids: CASSSSLPGGREQYF. The CDR3 DNA follows: TGTGCCAGCAGCTCCTCCCTTCCGGGGGGGCGGGAGCAGTACTTC.

As for this clone: This may come from a read error, since a much larger clone is one base off. The CDR3 loop reads CARSGATDQYF. CDR3 nucleotide sequence: TGTGCCCGGAGTGGCGCGACGGACCAGTACTTC. J is TRBJ2-7 and V is TRBV30; D call uncertain. The germline V gene has CDR1 GTSNPN and CDR2 SVGIG (reference sequence). The CDR3 totals 11 residues. The full variable domain, completed using reference TRBV30 and TRBJ2-7, is SQTIHQWPATLVQPVGSPLSLECTVEGTSNPNLYWYRQAAGRGLQLLFYSVGIGQISSEVPQNLSASRPQDRQFILSSKKLLLSDSGFYLCARSGATDQYFGPGTRLTVT.

The chain has TRBV11-3 and TRBJ2-3, with 8 bases identical to TRBD2. This CDR3 has 15 residues. Germline V gene data show CDR1 as SGHNT and CDR2 as YENEEA. Unmatched junction bases numbered 7, after V lost 3 bases and J lost 5 bases. The CDR3, as DNA: TGTGCCAGCAGCTTGAGCGGGGGAGGGCTAGATACGCAGTATTTT. Amino acid sequence: CASSLSGGGLDTQYF.

The chain joins TRBV27 to TRBJ2-3; D is undetermined. CDR1 is MNHEY and CDR2 is SMNVEV in the germline V gene (reference sequence). The CDR3 spans 16 residues. The V end was cut by 3 bases, the J end by 0 bases, with 13 bases between. As DNA, the CDR3 is TGTGCCAGCAGTTTGTTGGCGGTATTTAGCACAGATACGCAGTATTTT. Translation: CASSLLAVFSTDTQYF.

V is TRBV30 and J is TRBJ2-6; D is unresolved. The CDR3 runs 13 residues. V was pared by 4 bases and J by 0 bases, with 4 bases between. CDR1 is GTSNPN and CDR2 is SVGIG in the germline V gene (reference sequence). CDR3 residues: CAWTASGANVLTF. In DNA, the CDR3 is TGTGCCTGGACAGCCTCTGGGGCCAACGTCCTGACTTTC. Drawing the rest from reference TRBV30 and TRBJ2-6, the complete variable domain is SQTIHQWPATLVQPVGSPLSLECTVEGTSNPNLYWYRQAAGRGLQLLFYSVGIGQISSEVPQNLSASRPQDRQFILSSKKLLLSDSGFYLCAWTASGANVLTFGAGSRLTVL.